The 9 T cell receptor beta chains presented below share a single source sample, sequenced in a study of OX40 agonist ivuxolimab in advanced cancers. Measured with immunoSEQ multiplex PCR; TCRdb has only the in-frame clones, and not every one. The sample includes about 29,000 clones, around 90% seen only once; the top ten take roughly 18%. Sequenced material: CD4+ or CD8+ T cells sorted from blood, taken in a trial of the OX40 agonist ivuxolimab. These receptors were obtained from an adult with an advanced solid tumor such as melanoma, head and neck, liver or kidney cancer.

The gene calls are TRBV4-3 and TRBJ2-1; 7 bases are a match to TRBD2. CDR1 is LGHNA, CDR2 YSLEER, per germline. With V trimmed by 4 bases and J by 0 bases, 12 bases remained unmatched. The CDR3 length is 18 residues. In DNA, the CDR3 is TGCGCCAGCAGCCCCAGCGTTGCGGGAGCTAACTCCTACAATGAGCAGTTCTTC. This codes for CASSPSVAGANSYNEQFF.

The chain carries TRBV2 and TRBJ1-1, with D possibly matching TRBD1 (6 bases). CDR1 SNHLY and CDR2 FYNNEI come from the germline V gene. Trimming cost V 4 bases and J 0 bases, with 9 bases left between them. The CDR3 has 14 amino acids. In DNA form, the CDR3 reads TGTGCCAGCAGTGGGGGGGGGCTGAACACTGAAGCTTTCTTT. It is translated as CASSGGGLNTEAFF.

The chain links TRBV4-1 to TRBJ2-5, with D hard to call. CDR1 is MGHRA and CDR2 is YSYEKL in the germline V gene. The CDR3 is 14 residues long. Trimming stripped 1 base from V and 5 bases from J, with 11 bases between. In DNA form, the CDR3 reads TGCGCCAGCAGCCAAGTCCCCACCGTGGAGACCCAGTACTTC. It encodes CASSQVPTVETQYF.

CDR3 DNA sequence: TGTGCCAGCAGCTTAGAGGGTCGGGAAGGGGACTATGGCTACACCTTC. This codes for CASSLEGREGDYGYTF. V gene TRBV11-3 combines with J gene TRBJ1-2, with TRBD1 as a possible D gene (5 bases). The CDR3 totals 16 residues. V was clipped by 0 bases and J by 3 bases, with 14 bases between them. From germline, CDR1 is SGHNT and CDR2 YENEEA.

The chain couples TRBV9 to TRBJ2-3; D is perhaps TRBD2 (5 bases). The CDR3 extends over 14 amino acids. Germline V lookup: CDR1 SGDLS, CDR2 YYNGEE. Between the trimmed V and J ends, which lost 0 bases and 2 bases, there was a span of 7 bases. The CDR3 DNA follows: TGTGCCAGCAGCGTAGGCGGGTACACAGATACGCAGTATTTT. Translating it yields CASSVGGYTDTQYF.

The chain links TRBV6-5 to TRBJ1-1; weak D call: TRBD1 (5 bases). CDR3 size: 14 residues. With 2 bases removed from V and 1 base from J, the gap between germline ends came to 8 bases. Germline lookup yields CDR1 MNHEY and CDR2 SVGAGI. In DNA, the CDR3 is TGTGCCAGCAGTTACGGAACAGGGAACACTGAAGCTTTCTTT. Protein: CASSYGTGNTEAFF.

V gene TRBV13 combines with J gene TRBJ2-7; TRBD1 matches 10 bases. This CDR3 region has 13 residues. From germline, CDR1 is PRHDT and CDR2 FYEKMQ (reference sequence). V was pared by 6 bases and J by 5 bases, with 4 bases of the junction left unmatched. Here the CDR3 reads CASRGQGVHEQYF. The DNA for the CDR3 is TGTGCCAGCAGAGGACAGGGGGTCCACGAGCAGTACTTC.

The chain joins TRBV27 to TRBJ2-1; 13 bases align to TRBD2. This CDR3 comprises 19 residues. Trimming at V came to 6 bases and at J to 4 bases, leaving 15 bases not matched to a gene. Germline lookup yields CDR1 MNHEY and CDR2 SMNVEV (reference sequence). CDR3 nucleotides: TGTGCCAGCAGCCCAGGGACTAGCGGGAACCCGACATTTTACAATGAGCAGTTCTTC. The encoded protein is CASSPGTSGNPTFYNEQFF.

This clone appeared a single time. The chain has TRBV13 and TRBJ2-1, with TRBD1 identical over 7 bases. J was trimmed by 5 bases and V by 5 bases; bases with no gene match: 3. Germline CDR1 reads PRHDT; CDR2 reads FYEKMQ (reference sequence). The CDR3 consists of 13 residues. This CDR3 is CASSQGEDNEQFF. DNA for the CDR3: TGTGCCAGCAGCCAGGGGGAAGACAATGAGCAGTTCTTC. Looking up the rest from reference TRBV13 and TRBJ2-1 gives the full variable domain: AAGVIQSPRHLIKEKRETATLKCYPIPRHDTVYWYQQGPGQDPQFLISFYEKMQSDKGSIPDRFSAQQFSDYHSELNMSSLELGDSALYFCASSQGEDNEQFFGPGTRLTVL.